The TCR beta chain described here comes from a study of beta chain features in type 1 diabetes. Whole-study context: Patients and healthy donors were similar in age, gender and cell yields.

Sequenced material consisted of expressed TCRB transcripts (all of the isolated RNA was reverse transcribed). This table comes from immunoSEQ multiplex PCR, and its TCRdb copy is limited to in-frame clones, with some not included. Of hundreds of thousands of clones listed, about 12% were seen once; the top ten hold 0.017%. This CDR3 contains 19 residues. Trimming cost V 0 bases and J 1 base; bases outside gene matches: 8. In its sample, this clone was seen a few times. This chain links TRBV23-1 with TRBJ2-1, with TRBD2 matching 11 bases. TRBV23-1 belongs to the ORF category, with a function that is uncertain. Sample: naive CD4+ T cells from blood. The clonotype originates from a man younger than 35 in good health. The CDR3 DNA is TGCGCCAGCAGTCAATCTAGTAGCGGGGGGGCTATGTCCTACAATGAGCAGTTCTTC. Residues: CASSQSSSGGAMSYNEQFF.